The 7 T cell receptor beta chains below all came from one sample that was sequenced in a study of T cell responses to AZD1222 COVID-19 vaccine. Only in-frame clones appear in the TCRdb table, and some are missing; sequencing was by immunoSEQ multiplex PCR. The sample lists more than 95,000 clones, more than 70% occurring once. The sample consisted of peripheral blood, taken on day 0 of AZD1222 vaccination. The receptors were gathered from an adult in good health.

The chain employs TRBV19 and TRBJ2-2; 7 bases match TRBD2. The V and J ends lost 6 bases and 4 bases, in that order; junction bases with no gene match: 8. The CDR3 has 15 amino acids. CDR1 is LNHDA and CDR2 is SQIVND in the germline V gene (reference sequence). The CDR3 loop is CASSAAGAGTGELFF. The CDR3 DNA sequence: TGTGCCAGTAGCGCGGCGGGAGCGGGCACCGGGGAGCTGTTTTTT.

This clone was seen just once. The chain links TRBV3-1 (or the pseudogene TRBV3-2) to TRBJ2-7; the D is unclear. Germline V gene lookup returns CDR1 LGHDT and CDR2 YNNKEL (reference sequence). V lost 0 bases to trimming and J lost 6 bases, with 12 bases between them. The CDR3 has 14 residues. CDR3: CASSQDGSYGEQYF. Here the CDR3 DNA reads TGTGCCAGCAGCCAAGACGGAAGCTATGGCGAGCAGTACTTC.

This chain uses TRBV7-3 with TRBJ1-3; possible D gene TRBD1, 6 bases. Germline V lookup: CDR1 SGHTA, CDR2 FQGTGA. V lost 5 bases and J 0 bases, leaving 8 bases between the germline ends. The CDR3 length is 14 residues. CDR3 in amino acids: CASSQGGSGNTIYF. In nucleotides, the CDR3 is TGTGCCAGCAGCCAAGGGGGCTCTGGAAACACCATATATTTT.

This sequence joins TRBV10-3 and TRBJ1-2; 8 positions agree with TRBD1. V dropped 6 bases and J dropped 6; count of bases not matched to a gene: 12. This CDR3 comprises 15 residues. Germline CDR1 reads ENHRY; CDR2 reads SYGVKD. The CDR3 DNA is TGTGCCATCAGCACAGGGGGTGAAATAGTACATGGCTACACCTTC. Its translation: CAISTGGEIVHGYTF.

The chain couples TRBV5-4 to TRBJ2-2, with TRBD2 matching over 14 bases. Germline lookup yields CDR1 SGHNT and CDR2 YYREEE (reference sequence). There are 16 residues in the CDR3. V dropped 4 bases and J dropped 6; count of bases not matched to a gene: 5. CDR3 DNA sequence: TGTGCCAGCAGCATGGGACTAGCGGGAGCGGCCGGGGAGCTGTTTTTT. It encodes CASSMGLAGAAGELFF.

The J gene is TRBJ1-2, the V gene TRBV4-3, with 8 bases matching TRBD1. With 3 bases clipped from V and 4 bases from J, the junction kept 10 bases outside the gene matches. CDR3 length equals 16 residues. CDR1 is LGHNA, CDR2 YSLEER, per germline. DNA of the CDR3: TGCGCCAGCAGCCATGAGACGGGACAGGAAATCTATGGCTACACCTTC. Translation gives CASSHETGQEIYGYTF.

The V gene is TRBV7-9, the J gene TRBJ2-6; D possibly corresponds to TRBD1 (6 bases). This CDR3 region has 18 residues. Between the trimmed V and J ends, which lost 1 base and 2 bases, there was a span of 15 bases. Germline CDR1 is SEHNR and CDR2 is FQNEAQ (reference sequence). The CDR3: CASSLEGQGTAGANVLTF. The CDR3 nucleotides read TGTGCCAGCAGCTTAGAAGGCCAGGGGACCGCTGGGGCCAACGTCCTGACTTTC.